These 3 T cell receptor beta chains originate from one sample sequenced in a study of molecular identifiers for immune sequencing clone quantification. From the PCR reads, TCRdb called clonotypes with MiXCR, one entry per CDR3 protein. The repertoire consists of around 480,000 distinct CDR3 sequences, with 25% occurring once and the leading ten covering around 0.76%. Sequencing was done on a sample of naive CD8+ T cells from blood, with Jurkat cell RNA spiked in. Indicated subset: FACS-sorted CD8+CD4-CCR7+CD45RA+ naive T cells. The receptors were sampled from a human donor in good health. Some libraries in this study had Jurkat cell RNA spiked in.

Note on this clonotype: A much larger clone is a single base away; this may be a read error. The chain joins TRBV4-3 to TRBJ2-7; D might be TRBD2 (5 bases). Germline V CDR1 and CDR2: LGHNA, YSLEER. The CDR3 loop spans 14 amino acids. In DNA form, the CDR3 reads TGCGCCAGCAGCCAAGATCGACTATATGACGAGCAGCACTTC. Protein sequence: CASSQDRLYDEQHF.

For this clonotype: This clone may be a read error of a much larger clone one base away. CDR3 in amino acids: CASSSGSGDQPRHF. In nucleotides, the CDR3 is TGTGCCAGCAGTTCGGGCAGTGGGGATCAGCCCCGGCATTTT. The rearrangement links TRBV2 to TRBJ1-5; D uncertain. This CDR3 region has 14 residues. CDR1 and CDR2 (germline): SNHLY, FYNNEI.

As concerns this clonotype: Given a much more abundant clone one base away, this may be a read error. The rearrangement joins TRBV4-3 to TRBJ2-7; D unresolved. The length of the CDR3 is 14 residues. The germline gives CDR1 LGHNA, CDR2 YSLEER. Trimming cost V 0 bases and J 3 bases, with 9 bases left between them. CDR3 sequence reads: CASSQEVRNYEQYF. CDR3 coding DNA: TGCGCCAGCAGCCAAGAGGTCAGGAACTACGAGCAGTACTTC.